The 13 T cell receptor beta chains below all came from one sample that was sequenced in a study of cytomegalovirus exposure and HLA in healthy donors. Primers for the PCR totalled 60 Vbeta and 13 Jbeta. Measured with immunoSEQ multiplex PCR; TCRdb has only the in-frame clones, and not every one. Of 120,000 or so clones detected, 78% appear once; the ten largest clones hold 6% to 8%. Source material: PBMCs. Receptors were obtained from a middle-aged woman in good health and CMV-seronegative.

This chain connects TRBV13 to TRBJ2-1, with 8 bases identical to TRBD2. Germline CDR1 PRHDT, CDR2 FYEKMQ (reference sequence). The CDR3 has 15 amino acids. The V gene end was trimmed by 5 bases and the J gene end by 9 bases; junction bases not matched to a gene: 12. In DNA, the CDR3 is TGTGCCAGCAGCCTTACTAGCGGAAGAAGGACTGAGCAGTTCTTC. It translates to CASSLTSGRRTEQFF.

The J gene is TRBJ2-7, the V gene TRBV19, with D possibly TRBD2 on 6 matching bases. Germline-derived CDR1 and CDR2 are LNHDA and SQIVND (reference sequence). With 5 bases removed from V and 6 bases from J, the gap between germline ends came to 20 bases. This CDR3 is 15 amino acids long. CDR3 region: CASSGTGVPVREQYF. CDR3 nucleotides: TGTGCCAGTAGTGGTACGGGAGTCCCGGTTCGCGAGCAGTACTTC.

The chain carries TRBV4-2 and TRBJ1-2, with 7 nucleotides matching TRBD1. Germline V gene data show CDR1 as LGHNA and CDR2 as YNFKEQ. CDR3 size: 16 residues. J was trimmed by 8 bases and V by 2 bases; bases with no gene match: 14. The DNA of the CDR3 is TGTGCCAGCAGCCAAATAACGGCGGGACAGAGTCCGGGCTACACCTTC. It specifies CASSQITAGQSPGYTF.

The chain joins TRBV5-1 to TRBJ2-1, with 9 bases identical to TRBD1. From germline, CDR1 is SGHRS and CDR2 YFSETQ. With 0 bases clipped from V and 7 bases from J, the junction kept 11 bases outside the gene matches. The CDR3 loop spans 17 amino acids. The CDR3 reads CASSLDIPGQGSNEQFF. Here the CDR3 DNA reads TGCGCCAGCAGCTTGGACATCCCGGGACAGGGATCAAATGAGCAGTTCTTC.

The rearrangement links TRBV2 to TRBJ1-2; 11 nucleotides agree with TRBD1. CDR3 length: 13 amino acids. Germline CDR1 SNHLY, CDR2 FYNNEI. The V gene end was trimmed by 6 bases and the J gene end by 6 bases; junction bases not matched to a gene: 3. The CDR3 is CASRTDRGHGYTF. The CDR3 nucleotides read TGTGCCAGCAGAACGGACAGGGGGCATGGCTACACCTTC. Combining the CDR3 with reference TRBV2 and TRBJ1-2 gives the whole variable domain EPEVTQTPSHQVTQMGQEVILRCVPISNHLYFYWYRQILGQKVEFLVSFYNNEISEKSEIFDDQFSVERPDGSNFTLKIRSTKLEDSAMYFCASRTDRGHGYTFGSGTRLTVV.

The rearrangement uses TRBV7-8 and TRBJ2-1; D is possibly TRBD2 (5 bases). CDR1 is SGHVS, CDR2 FQNEAQ, per germline. This CDR3 contains 16 residues. Between the trimmed V and J ends, which lost 5 bases and 1 base, there was a span of 15 bases. The CDR3 is CASSIPLAKSYNEQFF. The CDR3, as DNA: TGTGCCAGCAGCATACCTCTAGCTAAGTCCTACAATGAGCAGTTCTTC. The full variable domain, with the rest looked up from reference TRBV7-8 and TRBJ2-1, is GAGVSQSPRYKVAKRGQDVALRCDPISGHVSLFWYQQALGQGPEFLTYFQNEAQLDKSGLPSDRFFAERPEGSVSTLKIQRTQQEDSAVYLCASSIPLAKSYNEQFFGPGTRLTVL.

V usage is TRBV28 and J usage is TRBJ2-7, with 16 bases fitting TRBD2. V trimming: 6 bases; J trimming: 1 base; junction bases outside the gene matches: 6. CDR3 length: 17 amino acids. Per germline, CDR1 MDHEN and CDR2 SYDVKM. The CDR3 DNA reads TGTGCCAGCAGCCAGGGACTAGCGGGAGGGCGTTCCTACGAGCAGTACTTC. It translates to CASSQGLAGGRSYEQYF.

The V call is TRBV2, the J call TRBJ2-5, with 12 bases identical to TRBD2. The CDR3 sequence is 13 residues long. CDR1 and CDR2 (germline): SNHLY, FYNNEI. Trimming took 7 bases from V and 11 from J; bases not matched to a gene: 8. CDR3 coding DNA: TGTGCCAGCACTGTCGGACTAGCGGGGATGCAGTACTTC. This encodes CASTVGLAGMQYF.

This clone has just one count. Other DNA sequences in the same sample also yield this CDR3. The genes are TRBV18 and TRBJ1-5; no reliable D call. The CDR3 is made up of 13 amino acids. Germline V gives CDR1 KGHSH, CDR2 LQKENI. V lost 3 bases and J 3 bases, leaving 6 bases between the germline ends. This CDR3 reads CASSPGSNQPQHF. CDR3 sequence (DNA): TGTGCCAGCTCACCTGGCTCCAATCAGCCCCAGCATTTT.

The chain joins TRBV6-4 to TRBJ2-2; D not resolved. Germline V CDR1 and CDR2: MRHNA, SNTAGT. The V end was cut by 5 bases, the J end by 6 bases, with 13 bases between. This CDR3 is 14 amino acids long. CDR3 sequence (DNA): TGTGCCAGCAGTCCCAGTGCCCTCCCCGGGGAGCTGTTTTTT. This gives the protein CASSPSALPGELFF.

J is TRBJ2-5 and V is TRBV29-1, with D perhaps TRBD2 (7 bases). The V gene lost 2 bases and the J gene lost 5 bases, with 9 bases spanning the gap. The CDR3 covers 12 residues. Per germline, CDR1 SQVTM and CDR2 ANQGSEA. The CDR3 region is CSVERGGETQYF. The CDR3 nucleotides are TGCAGCGTTGAAAGGGGGGGGGAGACCCAGTACTTC. Variable domain in full (rest from reference TRBV29-1 and TRBJ2-5): SAVISQKPSRDICQRGTSLTIQCQVDSQVTMMFWYRQQPGQSLTLIATANQGSEATYESGFVIDKFPISRPNLTFSTLTVSNMSPEDSSIYLCSVERGGETQYFGPGTRLLVL.

To note about this clone: Germline is not matched at one junction end, which may reflect a read error. Other DNA sequences in this sample translate to the same CDR3. The V gene is TRBV28, the J gene TRBJ2-5; 8 bases fit TRBD1. The CDR3 sequence is 16 residues long. Germline-derived CDR1 and CDR2 are MDHEN and SYDVKM. This CDR3 is CASSSPGQVLQETQYF. DNA for the CDR3: TGTGCCAGCAGTTCCCCGGGACAGGTCCTCCAAGAGACTCAGTACTTC.

The gene calls are TRBV28 and TRBJ2-7; 10 positions agree with TRBD2. Per germline, CDR1 MDHEN and CDR2 SYDVKM. The trim removed 4 bases at V and 6 bases at J, leaving 3 bases unmatched. This CDR3 contains 13 residues. CDR3 region: CASSSTSGTEQYF. The CDR3 DNA reads as TGTGCCAGCAGTTCCACTAGCGGGACCGAGCAGTACTTC. Drawing the rest from reference TRBV28 and TRBJ2-7, the complete variable domain is DVKVTQSSRYLVKRTGEKVFLECVQDMDHENMFWYRQDPGLGLRLIYFSYDVKMKEKGDIPEGYSVSREKKERFSLILESASTNQTSMYLCASSSTSGTEQYFGPGTRLTVT.